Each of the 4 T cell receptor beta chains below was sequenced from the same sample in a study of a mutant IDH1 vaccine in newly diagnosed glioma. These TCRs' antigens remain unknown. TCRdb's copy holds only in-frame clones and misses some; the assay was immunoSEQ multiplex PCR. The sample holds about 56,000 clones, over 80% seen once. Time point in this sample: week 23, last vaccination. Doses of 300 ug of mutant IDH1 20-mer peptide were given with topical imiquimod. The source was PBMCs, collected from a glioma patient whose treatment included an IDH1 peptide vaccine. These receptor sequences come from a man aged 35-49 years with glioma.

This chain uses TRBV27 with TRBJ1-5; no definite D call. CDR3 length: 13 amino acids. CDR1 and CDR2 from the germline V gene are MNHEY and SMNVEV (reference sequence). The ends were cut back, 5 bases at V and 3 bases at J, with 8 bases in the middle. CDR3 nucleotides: TGTGCCAGCAGTAGGTGGTCCAATCAGCCCCAGCATTTT. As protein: CASSRWSNQPQHF.

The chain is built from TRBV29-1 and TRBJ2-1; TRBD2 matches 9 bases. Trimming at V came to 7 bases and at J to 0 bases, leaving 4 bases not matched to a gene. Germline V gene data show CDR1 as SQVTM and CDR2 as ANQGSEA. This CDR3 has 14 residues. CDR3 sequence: CSASSGVSYNEQFF. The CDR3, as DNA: TGCAGCGCCTCTAGCGGGGTCTCCTACAATGAGCAGTTCTTC.

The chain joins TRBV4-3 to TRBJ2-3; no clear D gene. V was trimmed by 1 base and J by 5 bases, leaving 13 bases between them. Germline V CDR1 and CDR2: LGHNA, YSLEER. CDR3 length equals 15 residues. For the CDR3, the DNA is TGCGCCAGCAGCCAAGGGGCAGGAGATGTAGATACGCAGTATTTT. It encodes CASSQGAGDVDTQYF.

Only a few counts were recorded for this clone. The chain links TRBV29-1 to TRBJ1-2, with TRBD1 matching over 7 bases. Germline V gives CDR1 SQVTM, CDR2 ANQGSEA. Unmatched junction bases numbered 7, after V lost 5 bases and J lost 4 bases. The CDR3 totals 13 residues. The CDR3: CSVSTGLGYGYTF. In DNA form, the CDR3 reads TGCAGCGTTTCGACAGGGCTGGGCTATGGCTACACCTTC.